This T cell receptor (beta chain) was found in a study of blood T cells in healthy people across ages. CDR1 and CDR2 (germline): MNHEY, SVGAGI. V dropped 4 bases and J dropped 3; count of bases not matched to a gene: 5. This CDR3 comprises 15 residues. Primed by a sample-barcoded 5' primer and a J-beta primer mix, a second PCR proceeded for about 7 to 11 cycles. TCRdb re-called the 5' RACE reads through MiXCR, storing one row per CDR3 protein. The data hold about 930,000 distinct CDR3 sequences, with approximately 32% observed a single time. The same sample was also studied in work on T cells of mothers and their children. That paper notes: Sample barcodes and 2-4 random nucleotides came from the second PCR's M1S primer.

The TCR comes from a woman aged 40 to 50 in good health. Sample: blood. V is TRBV6-5 and J is TRBJ1-4; 7 bases match TRBD1. This CDR3 reads CASSSTGTSNEKLFF. Here the CDR3 DNA reads TGTGCCAGCAGTTCGACAGGGACCTCTAATGAAAAACTGTTTTTT.